This T cell receptor beta chain is from a study of technical replicates of blood from a few donors. Method: immunoSEQ multiplex PCR; TCRdb's copy keeps in-frame clones and lacks some. The table shows about 76,000 clones, with 80% to 90% occurring only once. The CDR3 spans 14 residues. V gave up 3 bases and J gave up 7 bases, with 13 bases separating them. Looked up from germline, CDR1 is SGHTA and CDR2 is FQGNSA. This clone has a single count. The receptor was derived from a human donor in good health. Some clones in this sample may be carry-over from other donors' samples. Sequencing was performed on PBMCs. The V call is TRBV7-2, the J call TRBJ2-1; D might be TRBD2 (5 bases). CDR3 bases: TGTGCCAGCAGCTTCGATTGGACTCAAAATGAGCAGTTCTTC. This translates into CASSFDWTQNEQFF.